This T cell receptor (beta chain) came from a study of CD8 T cells in Susac syndrome. cDNA came from roughly 0.5 to 1 ug RNA primed by random hexamers. Multiplex immunoSEQ PCR targeted 54 Vbeta and 13 Jbeta TCR beta segments. TCRdb re-derived calls from the immunoSEQ multiplex PCR reads in MiXCR, one entry per CDR3 protein. The top ten hold 0.24% of the sample, which has approximately 130,000 distinct CDR3 sequences, roughly 89% seen once. The T cells that were sequenced for TCR beta were CD8+ and CD4+ cells from blood. To note about this clonotype: The antigen remains unidentified.

Study-wide findings and caveats: It was acknowledged in the study that its TCR sequencing and HLA analysis involved a relatively small number of individuals.

The sequence was obtained from a human donor with multiple sclerosis. The sample was CD8+ T cells from PBMCs.

CDR3 coding DNA: TGCAGTGCTAGAGTGGGAGGGTCCGAGCAGTACTTC. Its protein is CSARVGGSEQYF. The rearrangement uses TRBV20-1 and TRBJ2-7, with 7 positions matching TRBD2. The CDR3 has 12 residues. CDR1 is DFQATT and CDR2 is SNEGSKA in the germline V gene (reference sequence). With V trimmed by 1 base and J by 6 bases, 3 bases remained unmatched.